Listed here are 18 T cell receptor beta chains from one sample, sequenced in a study of vaccination effects on CD4 cells after COVID-19. Antigen-specific CD4+ T cells were expanded (with viral peptide pools) by the ViraFEST assay ahead of sequencing. The culture ran for roughly ten days, and then CD4+ T cells were isolated. Two-dose BNT162b2 or mRNA-1273 vaccination was given to participants. Clones were sequenced by immunoSEQ multiplex PCR, and TCRdb holds only the in-frame ones, with some missing. The sample yields tens of thousands of clones, 73% seen once. The antigens for these receptors are not known. This material consisted of CD4+ T cells from PBMCs cultured with SARS-CoV-2 spike peptides, taken after COVID-19 vaccination. These receptors originate from a human donor who received a COVID-19 vaccine.

This clone was seen a handful of times. CDR3 coding DNA: TGCAGCGTTGCGTTTATGAACACTGAAGCTTTCTTT. It encodes CSVAFMNTEAFF. The chain links TRBV29-1 to TRBJ1-1; no clear D gene. V dropped 4 bases and J dropped 0 bases, with 6 bases sitting between them. The CDR3 is made up of 12 amino acids. Germline CDR1 SQVTM, CDR2 ANQGSEA.

The rearrangement links TRBV6-5 to TRBJ2-7, with unresolved D. Trimming shortened V by 2 bases and J by 6 bases, and 14 bases separated the two germline ends. Germline CDR1 reads MNHEY; CDR2 reads SVGAGI. The CDR3 spans 14 residues. The DNA for the CDR3 is TGTGCCAGCAGTTACCAGGCCAGGCGACCCGAGCAGTACTTC. It codes for CASSYQARRPEQYF.

This clone appeared a single time. The chain is built from TRBV5-1 and TRBJ2-5, with TRBD2 matching 8 bases. Germline values: CDR1 SGHRS, CDR2 YFSETQ. J was trimmed by 4 bases and V by 3 bases; bases with no gene match: 11. This CDR3 contains 16 residues. CDR3 nucleotides: TGCGCCAGCAGCTCCCCACGGGGGGGCCTAGGAGAGACCCAGTACTTC. Translation: CASSSPRGGLGETQYF.

V and J are TRBV3-1 (or the pseudogene TRBV3-2) and TRBJ1-1; a possible D gene is TRBD1 (5 bases). The CDR3 has 14 amino acids. The germline V and J ends were trimmed by 4 bases and 8 bases, with 17 bases remaining between them. The germline gives CDR1 LGHDT, CDR2 YNNKEL (reference sequence). CDR3 amino acids: CASSPKTRYREAFF. CDR3 coding DNA: TGTGCCAGCAGCCCCAAGACACGATACAGGGAAGCTTTCTTT.

This clone was recorded a few times. The chain joins TRBV2 to TRBJ1-1; D unclear. Germline CDR1 is SNHLY and CDR2 is FYNNEI. The CDR3 is made up of 12 amino acids. Trimming removed 4 bases from V and 1 base from J, with 4 bases in between. The CDR3 loop reads CASSAGNTEAFF. DNA for the CDR3: TGTGCCAGCAGTGCCGGGAACACTGAAGCTTTCTTT. Full variable domain (rest looked up from reference TRBV2 and TRBJ1-1): EPEVTQTPSHQVTQMGQEVILRCVPISNHLYFYWYRQILGQKVEFLVSFYNNEISEKSEIFDDQFSVERPDGSNFTLKIRSTKLEDSAMYFCASSAGNTEAFFGQGTRLTVV.

The rearrangement uses TRBV7-9 and TRBJ1-5; D call uncertain. V was cut by 1 base and J by 4 bases, with 8 bases left in between. CDR1 is SEHNR, CDR2 FQNEAQ, per germline (reference sequence). The CDR3 contains 14 residues. This CDR3 reads CASSLVKINQPQHF. CDR3 coding DNA: TGTGCCAGCAGCTTAGTCAAGATAAATCAGCCCCAGCATTTT.

The gene calls are TRBV5-1 and TRBJ2-7; no reliable D call. CDR1 and CDR2 from the germline V gene are SGHRS and YFSETQ. Trimming stripped 0 bases from V and 2 bases from J, with 9 bases between. This CDR3 contains 14 residues. This chain's CDR3 is CASSLASETYEQYF. CDR3 nucleotides: TGCGCCAGCAGCTTGGCTTCGGAAACCTACGAGCAGTACTTC.

V usage is TRBV3-1 (or the pseudogene TRBV3-2) and J usage is TRBJ2-7; either TRBD1 or TRBD2 may fit D (5 bases each). This CDR3 spans 17 amino acids. The ends were cut back, 1 base at V and 4 bases at J, with 20 bases in the middle. Germline CDR1 LGHDT, CDR2 YNNKEL (reference sequence). The CDR3 DNA follows: TGTGCCAGCAGCCAAGTCGGTCTCCCCAGGGACGGGTACGAGCAGTACTTC. Residues: CASSQVGLPRDGYEQYF.

The chain uses TRBV9 and TRBJ2-3; TRBD2 matches at 8 bases. Per germline, CDR1 SGDLS and CDR2 YYNGEE. This CDR3 is built from 17 residues. Germline trimming cut 1 base from V and 4 bases from J; bases unmatched to any gene: 11. CDR3 sequence reads: CASSVLGGAGVSDTQYF. DNA for the CDR3: TGTGCCAGCAGCGTACTTGGGGGAGCGGGAGTCTCAGATACGCAGTATTTT.

The CDR3 sequence is CASSLKGAAETQYF. In DNA, the CDR3 is TGTGCCAGCAGCTTGAAGGGTGCGGCGGAGACCCAGTACTTC. The chain joins TRBV5-4 to TRBJ2-5; no definite D call. V was cut by 1 base and J by 5 bases, with 12 bases left in between. Germline assignment: CDR1 SGHNT and CDR2 YYREEE (reference sequence). This CDR3 has 14 amino acids. Drawing the rest from reference TRBV5-4 and TRBJ2-5, the complete variable domain is ETGVTQSPTHLIKTRGQQVTLRCSSQSGHNTVSWYQQALGQGPQFIFQYYREEENGRGNFPPRFSGLQFPNYSSELNVNALELDDSALYLCASSLKGAAETQYFGPGTRLLVL.

The CDR3 nucleotides are TGTGCCAGCAGTTATTTGGCCTCGGACAGGGGACATAGCACAGATACGCAGTATTTT. It translates to CASSYLASDRGHSTDTQYF. The rearrangement links TRBV6-7 to TRBJ2-3; 9 bases map to TRBD1. TRBV6-7 is marked as an open reading frame, function uncertain. The V gene end was trimmed by 3 bases and the J gene end by 0 bases; junction bases not matched to a gene: 13. The CDR3 is 19 residues long.

V usage is TRBV27 and J usage is TRBJ2-3; the match to TRBD2 covers 8 bases. This CDR3 comprises 16 residues. Germline V gene sequence: CDR1 MNHEY, CDR2 SMNVEV (reference sequence). V lost 3 bases, J lost 5 bases, and 10 bases stayed unmatched. The CDR3 DNA reads TGTGCCAGCAGTTTTGGCAGCGGGAGTGGGATAGATACGCAGTATTTT. This encodes CASSFGSGSGIDTQYF.

The chain combines TRBV9 with TRBJ2-3; tentatively, D is TRBD1 (6 bases). From germline, CDR1 is SGDLS and CDR2 YYNGEE. The V end lost 0 bases, the J end lost 2 bases, and 13 bases lay between the germline ends. The CDR3 totals 16 residues. The CDR3 DNA sequence: TGTGCCAGCAGCGTAGTGGGGACACTTAACACAGATACGCAGTATTTT. Its protein is CASSVVGTLNTDTQYF.

The V gene is TRBV11-1, the J gene TRBJ2-1; TRBD2 matches at 8 bases. The CDR3 has 15 residues. J was trimmed by 4 bases and V by 5 bases; bases with no gene match: 7. Germline CDR1 and CDR2: SGHAT and FQDESV (reference sequence). The CDR3 sequence is CASSISGSRYNEQFF. CDR3 DNA sequence: TGTGCCAGCAGCATAAGCGGGAGTAGGTACAATGAGCAGTTCTTC.

V gene TRBV10-2 combines with J gene TRBJ1-1; the match to TRBD1 covers 8 bases. This CDR3 has 15 residues. The trim removed 3 bases at V and 4 bases at J, leaving 7 bases unmatched. In germline, CDR1 is WSHSY, CDR2 SAAADI. CDR3 in amino acids: CASSDQGAGRTEAFF. CDR3 bases: TGCGCCAGCAGTGACCAGGGGGCGGGGCGCACTGAAGCTTTCTTT.

This chain joins TRBV6-5 and TRBJ2-5; D might be TRBD2 (6 bases). CDR3 length: 13 amino acids. Germline V lookup: CDR1 MNHEY, CDR2 SVGAGI. V shed 7 bases and J shed 1 base, with 10 bases lying between them. CDR3: CASKRGLQETQYF. The DNA for the CDR3 is TGTGCCAGCAAGAGGGGACTCCAAGAGACCCAGTACTTC.

In its sample, this clone was seen a few times. V is TRBV14 and J is TRBJ1-1, with D unclear. Deletions cut 2 bases from V and 1 base from J, with 5 bases between. The CDR3 has 13 amino acids. CDR1 and CDR2 from the germline V gene are SGHDN and FVKESK. The CDR3 DNA sequence: TGTGCCAGCAGCCAACGACGGAACACTGAAGCTTTCTTT. It yields the protein CASSQRRNTEAFF.

The genes are TRBV11-2 and TRBJ2-7; D ambiguous. The ends were cut back, 1 base at V and 6 bases at J, with 10 bases in the middle. CDR3 size: 13 residues. Germline lookup yields CDR1 SGHAT and CDR2 FQNNGV. CDR3: CASSLVTLTEQYF. DNA of the CDR3: TGTGCCAGCAGCTTAGTAACCCTGACCGAGCAGTACTTC.